This section outlines one T cell receptor beta chain sequence together with its context. This entry belongs to a study of STAT5B mutations in CD4+ large granular lymphocyte leukemia. Profiled with immunoSEQ multiplex PCR; TCRdb holds only in-frame clones, not every one. The sample shows some 30,000 clones, less than 80% of them seen only once. Germline CDR1 and CDR2: SGHDN and FVKESK. The CDR3 consists of 15 residues. V gave up 0 bases and J gave up 8 bases, with 14 bases separating them. The J gene is TRBJ2-4, the V gene TRBV14; D possibly matches TRBD1 or TRBD2 (5 bases each). The sequence was collected from a human donor in good health. Material: CD4+ T cells from blood buffy coats. CDR3 coding DNA: TGTGCCAGCAGCCAAGATCCGGGACCACGCGACATTCAGTACTTC. Encoded protein: CASSQDPGPRDIQYF.